The next 5 T cell receptor beta chains were all read from a single sample in a study of regulatory T cells in long-lasting Graves disease. In building TCR beta libraries, iRepertoire HTBI primers were used together with Arm-PCR of CDR3 regions. TCRdb processed the multiplex PCR reads anew with MiXCR; each CDR3 protein has one entry. The sample comprises under 500,000 distinct CDR3 sequences, over 15% of which are singletons, and about 10% rests with the top ten. As to time point: newly diagnosed GD, antithyroid drugs for less than 3 months. PBMC-derived RNA was used for the TCR library. The sample was also linked to a second study, of T cells in Graves' hyperthyroidism and ophthalmopathy.

Sequenced here: peripheral blood mononuclear cells (PBMCs), sampled at new diagnosis, from a patient treated with antithyroid drugs. The receptor source for this set is a woman in her thirties with Graves disease.

This clonotype was seen more than once but under ten times. The V call is TRBV19, the J call TRBJ2-1; D perhaps matches TRBD2 (7 bases). Trimming left V 6 bases short and J 8 bases short, with 23 bases between. Germline-derived CDR1 and CDR2 are LNHDA and SQIVND (reference sequence). The CDR3 has 16 amino acids. The CDR3 region is CASSPGGRMGLDEQFF. The CDR3 DNA sequence: TGTGCCAGTAGCCCCGGGGGGCGAATGGGTTTAGATGAGCAGTTCTTC.

The chain couples TRBV30 to TRBJ1-2, with 8 bases lining up with TRBD1. CDR3 size: 12 residues. Per the germline V gene, CDR1 is GTSNPN and CDR2 is SVGIG (reference sequence). V trimming: 5 bases; J trimming: 5 bases; junction bases outside the gene matches: 4. CDR3 nucleotides: TGTGCCTGGGGTACAGGGGGTTATGGCTACACCTTC. It yields the protein CAWGTGGYGYTF.

This clonotype was seen many times. This chain connects TRBV12-3 or TRBV12-4 to TRBJ1-1; D remains ambiguous. V lost 6 bases to trimming and J lost 2 bases, with 13 bases between them. The CDR3 contains 14 residues. This CDR3 reads CASRARTVNTEAFF. DNA of the CDR3: TGTGCCAGCAGGGCCAGGACTGTTAACACTGAAGCTTTCTTT.

This clonotype was seen at least ten times. CDR3 sequence (DNA): TGCAGTGCTAGCCCCCAAGGGGAAAACTATGGCTACACCTTC. It is translated as CSASPQGENYGYTF. The J gene is TRBJ1-2, the V gene TRBV20-1; perhaps TRBD1 as D (5 bases). CDR1 is DFQATT, CDR2 SNEGSKA, per germline (reference sequence). With 3 bases removed from V and 2 bases from J, the gap between germline ends came to 13 bases. The CDR3 has 14 residues.

This clonotype came up many times. This sequence joins TRBV2 and TRBJ2-1, with D perhaps assigned TRBD1 or TRBD2 (6 bases each). Trimming pared 3 bases from V and 0 bases from J, leaving 12 bases between. Germline CDR1 is SNHLY and CDR2 is FYNNEI. This CDR3 is built from 16 residues. For the CDR3, the DNA is TGTGCCAGCAGTGATGGGGGGCGATACTCCTACAATGAGCAGTTCTTC. Translation gives CASSDGGRYSYNEQFF.